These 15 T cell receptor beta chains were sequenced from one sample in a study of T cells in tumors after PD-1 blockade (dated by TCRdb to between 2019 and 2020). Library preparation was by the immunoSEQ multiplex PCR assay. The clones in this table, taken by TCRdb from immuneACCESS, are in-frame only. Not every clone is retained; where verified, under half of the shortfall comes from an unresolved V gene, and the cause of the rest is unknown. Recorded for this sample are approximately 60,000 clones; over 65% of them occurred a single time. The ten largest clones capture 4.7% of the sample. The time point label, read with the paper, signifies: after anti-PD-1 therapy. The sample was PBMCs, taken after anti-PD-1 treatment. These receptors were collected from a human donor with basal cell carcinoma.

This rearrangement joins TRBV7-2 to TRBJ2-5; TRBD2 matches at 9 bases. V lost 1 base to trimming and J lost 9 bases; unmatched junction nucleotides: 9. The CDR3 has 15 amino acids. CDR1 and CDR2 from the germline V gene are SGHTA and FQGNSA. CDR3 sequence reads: CASSLEGRGGLAQYF. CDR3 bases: TGTGCCAGCAGCTTAGAAGGGCGGGGGGGCCTGGCCCAGTACTTC.

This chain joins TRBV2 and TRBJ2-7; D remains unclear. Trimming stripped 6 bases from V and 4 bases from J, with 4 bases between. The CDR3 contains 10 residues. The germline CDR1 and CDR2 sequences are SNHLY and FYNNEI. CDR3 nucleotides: TGTGCCAGCAGCAATTACGAGCAGTACTTC. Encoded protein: CASSNYEQYF.

CDR3 bases: TGTGCCAGCAGTGAAGGGGTATGGGCAAAAAACATTCAGTACTTC. Translating it yields CASSEGVWAKNIQYF. This rearrangement joins TRBV6-1 to TRBJ2-4; D is unclear. V lost 1 base and J 4 bases, leaving 11 bases between the germline ends. Germline values: CDR1 MNHNS, CDR2 SASEGT. The length of the CDR3 is 15 residues.

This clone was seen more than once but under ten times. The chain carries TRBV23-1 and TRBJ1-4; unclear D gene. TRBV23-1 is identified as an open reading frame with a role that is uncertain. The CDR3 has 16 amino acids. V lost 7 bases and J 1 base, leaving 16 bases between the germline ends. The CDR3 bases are TGCGCCAGCATCGGTCCCCGCGGGGTAACTAATGAAAAACTGTTTTTT. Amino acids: CASIGPRGVTNEKLFF.

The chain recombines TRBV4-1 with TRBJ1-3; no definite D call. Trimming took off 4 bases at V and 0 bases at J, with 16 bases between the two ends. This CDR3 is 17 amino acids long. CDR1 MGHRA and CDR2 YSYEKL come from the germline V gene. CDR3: CASSPSVGTISGNTIYF. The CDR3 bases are TGCGCCAGCAGCCCGAGCGTAGGAACAATCTCTGGAAACACCATATATTTT.

The DNA for the CDR3 is TGTGCCAGCAGACAGGGATCGGGAGAGACCCAGTACTTC. Translated: CASRQGSGETQYF. This chain uses TRBV6-6 with TRBJ2-5; maybe TRBD1 (6 bases). CDR1 is MNHNY, CDR2 SVGAGI, per germline (reference sequence). Trimming took 6 bases from V and 4 from J, leaving 12 bases between them. The CDR3 has 13 amino acids.

CDR3: CASSFSGAYSGNTIYF. In nucleotides, the CDR3 is TGTGCCAGCAGCTTTTCGGGGGCGTACTCTGGAAACACCATATATTTT. The V gene is TRBV7-2, the J gene TRBJ1-3, with D perhaps TRBD1 (6 bases). V was cut by 3 bases and J by 0 bases, with 12 bases left in between. Germline V lookup: CDR1 SGHTA, CDR2 FQGNSA. This CDR3 region has 16 residues.

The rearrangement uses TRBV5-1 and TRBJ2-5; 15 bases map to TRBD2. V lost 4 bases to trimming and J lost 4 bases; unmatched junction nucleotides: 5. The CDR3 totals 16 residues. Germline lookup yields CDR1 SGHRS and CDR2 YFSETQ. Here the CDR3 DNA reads TGCGCCAGCAGCCCGGGACTAGCGGGGGGCGTAGAGACCCAGTACTTC. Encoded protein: CASSPGLAGGVETQYF.

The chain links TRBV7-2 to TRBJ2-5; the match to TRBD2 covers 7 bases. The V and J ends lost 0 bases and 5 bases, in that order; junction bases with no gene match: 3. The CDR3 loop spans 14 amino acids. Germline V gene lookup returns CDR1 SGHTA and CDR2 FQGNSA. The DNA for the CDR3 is TGTGCCAGCAGCTTAGCGAGACTAGCCGAGACCCAGTACTTC. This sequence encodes CASSLARLAETQYF.

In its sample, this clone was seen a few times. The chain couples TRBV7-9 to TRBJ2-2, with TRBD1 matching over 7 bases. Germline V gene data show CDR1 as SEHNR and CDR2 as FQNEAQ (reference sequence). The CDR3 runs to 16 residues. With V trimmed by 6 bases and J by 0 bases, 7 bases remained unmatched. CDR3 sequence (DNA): TGTGCCAGCAGTTATAACAGGGGCCCGAACACCGGGGAGCTGTTTTTT. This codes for CASSYNRGPNTGELFF. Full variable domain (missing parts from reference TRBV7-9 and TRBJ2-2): DTGVSQNPRHKITKRGQNVTFRCDPISEHNRLYWYRQTLGQGPEFLTYFQNEAQLEKSRLLSDRFSAERPKGSFSTLEIQRTEQGDSAMYLCASSYNRGPNTGELFFGEGSRLTVL.

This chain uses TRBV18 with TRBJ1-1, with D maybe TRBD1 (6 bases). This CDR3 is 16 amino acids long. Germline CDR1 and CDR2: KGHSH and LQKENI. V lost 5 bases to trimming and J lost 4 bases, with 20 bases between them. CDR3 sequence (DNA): TGTGCCAGCTCAAATCCTAACACAGGGATGAGCACTGAAGCTTTCTTT. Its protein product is CASSNPNTGMSTEAFF.

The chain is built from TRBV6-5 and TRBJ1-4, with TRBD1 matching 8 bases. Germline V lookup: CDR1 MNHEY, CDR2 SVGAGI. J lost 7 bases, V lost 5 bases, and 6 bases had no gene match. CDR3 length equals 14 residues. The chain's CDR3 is CASSTSGGTEKLFF. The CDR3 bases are TGTGCCAGCAGTACCTCAGGGGGCACTGAAAAACTGTTTTTT.

CDR3 in amino acids: CASSRAGGAPNYGYTF. The CDR3, as DNA: TGTGCCAGCAGCCGGGCAGGGGGCGCCCCAAACTATGGCTACACCTTC. This chain joins TRBV3-1 (or the pseudogene TRBV3-2) and TRBJ1-2; 8 nucleotides line up with TRBD1. V trimming: 4 bases; J trimming: 2 bases; junction bases outside the gene matches: 9. The CDR3 extends over 16 amino acids. Germline values: CDR1 LGHDT, CDR2 YNNKEL (reference sequence).

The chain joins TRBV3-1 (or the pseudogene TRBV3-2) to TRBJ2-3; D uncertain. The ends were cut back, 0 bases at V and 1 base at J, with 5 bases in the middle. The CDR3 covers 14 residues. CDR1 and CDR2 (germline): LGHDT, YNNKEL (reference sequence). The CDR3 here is CASSQERRTDTQYF. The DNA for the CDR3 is TGTGCCAGCAGCCAAGAAAGGCGCACAGATACGCAGTATTTT.

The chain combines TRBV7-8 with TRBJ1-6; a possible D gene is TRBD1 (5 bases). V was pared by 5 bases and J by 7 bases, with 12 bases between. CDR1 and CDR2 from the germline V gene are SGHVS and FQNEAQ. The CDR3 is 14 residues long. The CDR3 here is CASSLRDGNSPLHF. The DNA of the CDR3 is TGTGCCAGCAGCCTCCGGGACGGGAATTCACCCCTCCACTTT.